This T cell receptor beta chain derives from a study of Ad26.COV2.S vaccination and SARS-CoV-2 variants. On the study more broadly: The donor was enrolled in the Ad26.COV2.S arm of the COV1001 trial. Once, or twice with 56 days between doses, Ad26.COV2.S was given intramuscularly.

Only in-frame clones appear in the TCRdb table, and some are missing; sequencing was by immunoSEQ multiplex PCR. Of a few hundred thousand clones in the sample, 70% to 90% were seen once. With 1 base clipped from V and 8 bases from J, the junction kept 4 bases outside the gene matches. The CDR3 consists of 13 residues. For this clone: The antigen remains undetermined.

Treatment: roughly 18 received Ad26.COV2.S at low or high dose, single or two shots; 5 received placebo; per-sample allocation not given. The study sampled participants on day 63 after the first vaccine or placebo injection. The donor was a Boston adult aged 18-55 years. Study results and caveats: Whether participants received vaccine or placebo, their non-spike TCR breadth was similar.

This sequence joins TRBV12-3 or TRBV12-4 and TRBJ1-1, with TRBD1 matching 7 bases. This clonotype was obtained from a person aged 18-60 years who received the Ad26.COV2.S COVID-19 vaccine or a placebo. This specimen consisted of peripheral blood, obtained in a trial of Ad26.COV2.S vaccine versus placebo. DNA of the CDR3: TGTGCCAGCAGTTTAGACAGGGGAGACGAAGCTTTCTTT. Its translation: CASSLDRGDEAFF.